This TCR beta chain is drawn from a study of CD8 T cells in ankylosing spondylitis. Study-wide points: Disease-linked clones reportedly concentrated significantly in matched ankylosing spondylitis synovial fluid. Researchers report that disease-linked clones proved CD8+ and relatively rare in peripheral blood. Seemingly distinctive of ankylosing spondylitis blood was a TCR beta motif formed by eight highly homologous variants.

Germline V gene sequence: CDR1 ENHRY, CDR2 SYGVKD. V was pared by 0 bases and J by 3 bases, with 10 bases between. The CDR3 spans 15 residues. For TCR beta, libraries came from quantitative 5'-RACE with molecular barcodes. TCRdb independently ran MiXCR on the 5' RACE reads; one entry per CDR3 protein. The repertoire holds roughly 120,000 distinct CDR3 sequences, with roughly 13% as singletons. This clonotype occurred a few times. Its antigen is as yet unknown. The origin of this receptor is a female donor with ankylosing spondylitis or in good health (not recorded which). Specimen: blood, either unsorted or a sorted T cell fraction (not recorded which). The chain joins TRBV10-3 to TRBJ2-3; D might be TRBD1 (5 bases). The CDR3 loop is CAISESSGWTDTQYF. The CDR3 DNA reads TGTGCCATCAGTGAGTCTTCAGGGTGGACAGATACGCAGTATTTT.